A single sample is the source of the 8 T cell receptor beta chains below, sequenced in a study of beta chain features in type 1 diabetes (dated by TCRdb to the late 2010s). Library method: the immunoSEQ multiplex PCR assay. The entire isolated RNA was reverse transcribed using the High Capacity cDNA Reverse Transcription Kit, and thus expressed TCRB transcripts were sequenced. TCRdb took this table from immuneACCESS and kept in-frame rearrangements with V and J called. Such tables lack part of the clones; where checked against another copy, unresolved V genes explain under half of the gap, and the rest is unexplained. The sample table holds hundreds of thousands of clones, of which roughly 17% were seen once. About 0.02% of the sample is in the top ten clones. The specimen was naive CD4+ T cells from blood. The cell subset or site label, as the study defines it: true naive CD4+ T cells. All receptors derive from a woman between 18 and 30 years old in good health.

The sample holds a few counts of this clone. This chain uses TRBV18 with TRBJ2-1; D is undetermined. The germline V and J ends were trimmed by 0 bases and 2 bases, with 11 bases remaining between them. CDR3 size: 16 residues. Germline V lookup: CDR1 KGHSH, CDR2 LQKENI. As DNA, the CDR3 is TGTGCCAGCTCACCACCAGGCCAGGCCACCTACAATGAGCAGTTCTTC. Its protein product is CASSPPGQATYNEQFF.

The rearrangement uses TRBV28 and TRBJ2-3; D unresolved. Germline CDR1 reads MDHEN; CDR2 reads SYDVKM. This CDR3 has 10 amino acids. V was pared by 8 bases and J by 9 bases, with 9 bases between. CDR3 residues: CASAQVTQYF. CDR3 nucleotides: TGTGCCAGCGCCCAAGTGACGCAGTATTTT.

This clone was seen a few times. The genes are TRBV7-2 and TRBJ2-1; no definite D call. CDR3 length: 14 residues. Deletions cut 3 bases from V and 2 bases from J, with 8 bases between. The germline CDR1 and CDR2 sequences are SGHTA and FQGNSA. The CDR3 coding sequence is TGTGCCAGCAGCTTCGCTCCGCCCTACAATGAGCAGTTCTTC. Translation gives CASSFAPPYNEQFF.

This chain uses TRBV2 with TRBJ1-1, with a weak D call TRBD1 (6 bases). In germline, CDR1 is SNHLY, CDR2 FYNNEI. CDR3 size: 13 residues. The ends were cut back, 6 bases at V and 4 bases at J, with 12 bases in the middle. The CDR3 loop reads CASRKGVSTEAFF. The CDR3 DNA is TGTGCCAGCAGGAAGGGGGTGAGCACTGAAGCTTTCTTT.

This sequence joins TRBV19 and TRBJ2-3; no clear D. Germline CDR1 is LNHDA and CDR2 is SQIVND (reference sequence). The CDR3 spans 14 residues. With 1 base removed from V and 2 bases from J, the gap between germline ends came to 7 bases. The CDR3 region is CASSIGPITDTQYF. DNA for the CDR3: TGTGCCAGTAGTATAGGACCGATCACAGATACGCAGTATTTT.

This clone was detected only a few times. CDR3 amino acids: CASSFDPSYGYTF. The CDR3 region has the DNA TGTGCCAGCAGCTTCGACCCCAGCTATGGCTACACCTTC. The chain has TRBV7-2 and TRBJ1-2; D not certain. This CDR3 is built from 13 residues. Trimming stripped 3 bases from V and 4 bases from J, with 9 bases between. Looked up from germline, CDR1 is SGHTA and CDR2 is FQGNSA.

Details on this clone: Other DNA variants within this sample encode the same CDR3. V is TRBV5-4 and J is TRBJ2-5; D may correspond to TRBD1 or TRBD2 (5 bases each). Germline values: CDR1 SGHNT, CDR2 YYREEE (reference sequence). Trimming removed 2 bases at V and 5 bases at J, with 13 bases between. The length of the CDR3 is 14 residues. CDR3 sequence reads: CASSLVGTQETQYF. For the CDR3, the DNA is TGTGCCAGCAGCTTAGTTGGGACCCAGGAGACCCAGTACTTC.

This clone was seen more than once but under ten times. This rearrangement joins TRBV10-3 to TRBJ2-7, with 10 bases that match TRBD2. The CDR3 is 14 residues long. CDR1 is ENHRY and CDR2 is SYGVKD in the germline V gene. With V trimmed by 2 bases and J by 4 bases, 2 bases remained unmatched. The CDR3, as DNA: TGTGCCATCAGTGAGACTAGCGGGGATTACGAGCAGTACTTC. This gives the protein CAISETSGDYEQYF.